Each of the 22 T cell receptor beta chains below was sequenced from the same sample in a study of breast tumors, draining lymph nodes, adjacent tissues listed by TCRdb under 2016. Library construction relied on multiplex PCR. Sequencing relied on an Illumina HiSeq 2000. The public reads were run again by TCRdb, first through fastp at Q25 and then through MiXCR, and only productive beta chains were kept. Rows merge per CDR3 protein into single entries with the most common DNA and genes. A total of 180,000 or so distinct CDR3 sequences appear in this sample, 30% to 40% of them only once. The ten largest clones add up to roughly 3.8% of the sample. Lymph node samples came from the axillary draining lymph nodes of breast cancer patients. Sequencing was done on a sample of axillary lymph node tissue. The origin of the receptors is a female donor with breast cancer. Some clones in this sample may be carry-over from other donors' samples.

This clonotype was recorded many times. This chain links TRBV20-1 with TRBJ2-1; TRBD2 matches 7 bases. After removal of 1 base from V and 8 bases from J, the junction contained 14 bases not matched to a gene. Germline V gene data show CDR1 as DFQATT and CDR2 as SNEGSKA (reference sequence). CDR3 length equals 16 residues. CDR3 sequence (DNA): TGCAGTGCTAGAGGCATACTAGCGAGAGGTACAGATGAGCAGTTCTTC. Encoded protein: CSARGILARGTDEQFF.

This clonotype has ten or more counts. At one of its ends the junction is not consistent with the germline gene, which may arise from a read error. The chain employs TRBV29-1 and TRBJ1-2; D ambiguous. The CDR3 runs to 12 residues. The germline V gene encodes CDR1 SQVTM and CDR2 ANQGSEA. The CDR3 region is CSVGGEIYGYAF. The CDR3 DNA reads as TGCAGCGTTGGGGGTGAAATCTATGGCTACGCCTTC.

This clonotype showed up many times. The J gene is TRBJ2-3, the V gene TRBV7-6; TRBD2 is a possible D gene (6 bases). The length of the CDR3 is 14 residues. From germline, CDR1 is SGHVS and CDR2 FNYEAQ. Trimming took off 3 bases at V and 1 base at J, with 8 bases between the two ends. The CDR3 DNA follows: TGTGCCAGCAGCTTGCGGGAACGCACAGATACGCAGTATTTT. This sequence encodes CASSLRERTDTQYF.

Notes on this clonotype: In this CDR3 the conserved last residue, phenylalanine or tryptophan, is missing, so a read error is likely. The chain links TRBV14 to TRBJ2-7; D gene unclear. V lost 1 base to trimming and J lost 4 bases, with 8 bases between them. CDR3 length equals 13 residues. Germline V gene lookup returns CDR1 SGHDN and CDR2 FVKESK. CDR3 protein: CASSQVGKYEQYS. CDR3 coding DNA: TGTGCCAGCAGCCAAGTAGGGAAATACGAGCAGTACTCC.

In its sample, this clonotype was seen a few times. This chain joins TRBV25-1 and TRBJ1-6; D unclear. Germline CDR1 and CDR2: MGHDK and SYGVNS. Between the trimmed V and J ends, which lost 8 bases and 8 bases, there was a span of 13 bases. The CDR3 contains 13 residues. Written as DNA, the CDR3 is TGTGCCAGCCAACAGAAGACCGATTCACCCCTCCACTTT. This translates into CASQQKTDSPLHF.

About this clonotype itself: It may be a read error: a sequence one base away is much more abundant. The chain uses TRBV28 and TRBJ2-2; D is perhaps TRBD2 (5 bases). CDR1 is MDHEN and CDR2 is SYDVKM in the germline V gene. V lost 4 bases to trimming and J lost 5 bases, with 11 bases between them. The CDR3 runs 14 residues. DNA for the CDR3: TGTGCCAGCAGTTCGAGGGTGACGACCGGGGAGCTGTTTTTT. Translated: CASSSRVTTGELFF.

The J gene is TRBJ2-1, the V gene TRBV10-1, with D maybe TRBD1 (6 bases). Germline CDR1 is WNHNN and CDR2 is SYGVQD (reference sequence). The V end was cut by 9 bases, the J end by 5 bases, with 17 bases between. The CDR3 contains 14 residues. The CDR3 region has the DNA TGCGCCAGTGGGGGACAAGGAGTCAACAATGAGCAGTTCTTC. It yields the protein CASGGQGVNNEQFF.

The chain has TRBV6-2 or TRBV6-3 and TRBJ1-5; D remains unclear. Trimming stripped 6 bases from V and 1 base from J, with 13 bases between. Germline V gives CDR1 MNHEY, CDR2 SVGEGT. The CDR3 totals 15 residues. CDR3 region: CASSDGVESNQPQHF. The CDR3 coding sequence is TGTGCCAGCAGCGATGGGGTCGAGAGCAATCAGCCCCAGCATTTT.

This clonotype has at least ten counts. The chain links TRBV12-3 or TRBV12-4 to TRBJ2-1; D gene uncertain. Trimming took 7 bases from V and 0 from J, leaving 13 bases between them. CDR3 length: 15 residues. The CDR3 bases are TGTGCCAGCACCAAGGATCCTGCCTCCTACAATGAGCAGTTCTTC. Translated, it gives CASTKDPASYNEQFF.

This clonotype was seen at least ten times. This chain joins TRBV5-8 and TRBJ2-7; D is possibly TRBD2 (5 bases). Looked up from germline, CDR1 is SGHTS and CDR2 is YDEGEE. The CDR3 has 14 amino acids. With 4 bases removed from V and 4 bases from J, the gap between germline ends came to 15 bases. CDR3 amino acids: CASSTYASGYEQYF. The CDR3 DNA reads TGTGCCAGCAGCACCTACGCCTCGGGATACGAGCAGTACTTC.

The chain has TRBV7-8 and TRBJ2-3, with 7 bases aligning to TRBD2. This CDR3 contains 16 residues. CDR1 is SGHVS, CDR2 FQNEAQ, per germline. The J segment lost 11 bases and the V segment lost 5 bases, leaving 19 bases of the junction unmatched. The CDR3: CASSLLAASSYNEQYF. CDR3 in DNA: TGTGCCAGCAGCCTCCTAGCGGCCAGCTCCTACAATGAGCAGTATTTT.

This clonotype came up many times. The rearrangement joins TRBV20-1 to TRBJ2-7; 7 nucleotides match TRBD2. This CDR3 has 14 amino acids. Germline CDR1 reads DFQATT; CDR2 reads SNEGSKA (reference sequence). With V trimmed by 5 bases and J by 4 bases, 11 bases remained unmatched. In nucleotides, the CDR3 is TGCAGTGCTCAAATAGCGGGCCGACAATACGAGCAGTACTTC. Its translation: CSAQIAGRQYEQYF.

In the case of this clonotype: This could be a read error, since a much larger clone is one nucleotide away. The gene calls are TRBV12-3 or TRBV12-4 and TRBJ2-1; 10 bases map to TRBD2. The CDR3 sequence is 15 residues long. V lost 6 bases to trimming and J lost 9 bases; unmatched junction nucleotides: 11. The CDR3 sequence is CASRRSGRADSEQFF. As DNA, the CDR3 is TGTGCCAGCAGAAGGAGCGGGAGGGCCGACAGTGAGCAGTTCTTC.

This clonotype was counted ten times or more. The chain uses TRBV24-1 and TRBJ2-1; a possible D gene is TRBD2 (5 bases). V dropped 2 bases and J dropped 1 base, with 11 bases sitting between them. This CDR3 contains 16 residues. Per germline, CDR1 KGHDR and CDR2 SFDVKD. The CDR3 DNA reads as TGTGCCACCAGTGATTCAGCCCGGGGTTCCTACAATGAGCAGTTCTTC. Translated: CATSDSARGSYNEQFF.

The table lists this clonotype with many counts. The chain employs TRBV7-9 and TRBJ1-5; 9 bases fit TRBD1. Germline CDR1 reads SEHNR; CDR2 reads FQNEAQ (reference sequence). This CDR3 comprises 15 residues. The V gene end was trimmed by 5 bases and the J gene end by 6 bases; junction bases not matched to a gene: 8. CDR3 nucleotides: TGTGCCAGCAGCCCACAGGGGGCTGTTGGTCAGCCCCAGCATTTT. This gives the protein CASSPQGAVGQPQHF.

This clonotype was found once. The rearrangement joins TRBV20-1 to TRBJ1-5; 8 bases fit TRBD1. The ends lost 0 bases at V and 11 bases at J; junction bases unmatched: 12. Germline V gene data show CDR1 as DFQATT and CDR2 as SNEGSKA (reference sequence). The CDR3 extends over 15 amino acids. Here the CDR3 reads CSARDRQGAYETQHF. For the CDR3, the DNA is TGCAGTGCTAGAGATCGTCAGGGGGCCTACGAGACCCAGCATTTT.

In this sample, this clonotype turned up many times. The chain carries TRBV18 and TRBJ2-1; 7 bases map to TRBD2. The CDR3 totals 14 residues. V was pared by 4 bases and J by 9 bases, with 9 bases of the junction left unmatched. Germline-derived CDR1 and CDR2 are KGHSH and LQKENI. The CDR3 reads CASSRGGLTGEQFF. The DNA for the CDR3 is TGTGCCAGCTCACGGGGAGGGCTAACTGGTGAGCAGTTCTTC. Filled out from reference TRBV18 and TRBJ2-1, the complete variable domain reads NAGVMQNPRHLVRRRGQEARLRCSPMKGHSHVYWYRQLPEEGLKFMVYLQKENIIDESGMPKERFSAEFPKEGPSILRIQQVVRGDSAAYFCASSRGGLTGEQFFGPGTRLTVL.

This clonotype was counted only a few times. This may arise from a read error, as a much more abundant clone is one base away. V and J are TRBV5-5 and TRBJ2-7, with TRBD1 as a possible D gene (6 bases). Germline V CDR1 and CDR2: SGHKS, YYEKEE (reference sequence). The length of the CDR3 is 14 residues. Trimming cost V 0 bases and J 4 bases, with 11 bases left between them. The CDR3, as DNA: TGTGCCAGCAGCTTGGACAGGGCGCGATACGAGCAGTACTTC. This translates into CASSLDRARYEQYF.

The V call is TRBV25-1, the J call TRBJ2-1, with 7 bases identical to TRBD2. The CDR3 is 15 residues long. The V gene's germline CDR1 is MGHDK and CDR2 SYGVNS. V shed 4 bases and J 9 bases; nucleotides not matched to a gene: 12. CDR3 sequence reads: CASSVLDPWGGEQFF. CDR3 sequence (DNA): TGTGCCAGCAGTGTTCTGGACCCATGGGGGGGTGAGCAGTTCTTC.

For this clonotype: Because it lacks the conserved phenylalanine or tryptophan at the end, this CDR3 is likely a read error. V and J are TRBV7-2 and TRBJ1-1; D unclear. V was pared by 5 bases and J by 8 bases, with 9 bases between. The germline V gene encodes CDR1 SGHTA and CDR2 FQGNSA. The CDR3 spans 11 residues. The CDR3 spells CASSHGPEAFL. In DNA form, the CDR3 reads TGTGCCAGCAGCCATGGCCCCGAAGCTTTCCTT.

This clonotype was recorded once. An end of the junction does not agree with germline; a read error may underlie this. This chain uses TRBV20-1 with TRBJ1-6; the D is unclear. The CDR3 contains 11 residues. CDR1 DFQATT and CDR2 SNEGSKA come from the germline V gene (reference sequence). The DNA of the CDR3 is TGCGGTGCCACCCAGGCCCTCCCCCTCCACTTC. Translated, it gives CGATQALPLHF.

The CDR3 nucleotides are TGTGCCAGCAGGATATATCGGGGGGAAAAAAAACTGTTTTTT. Encoded protein: CASRIYRGEKKLFF. The rearrangement uses TRBV28 and TRBJ1-4, with D maybe TRBD1 (5 bases). Trimming removed 6 bases at V and 9 bases at J, with 17 bases between. Germline CDR1 reads MDHEN; CDR2 reads SYDVKM. This CDR3 spans 14 amino acids. Drawing the rest from reference TRBV28 and TRBJ1-4, the complete variable domain is DVKVTQSSRYLVKRTGEKVFLECVQDMDHENMFWYRQDPGLGLRLIYFSYDVKMKEKGDIPEGYSVSREKKERFSLILESASTNQTSMYLCASRIYRGEKKLFFGSGTQLSVL.